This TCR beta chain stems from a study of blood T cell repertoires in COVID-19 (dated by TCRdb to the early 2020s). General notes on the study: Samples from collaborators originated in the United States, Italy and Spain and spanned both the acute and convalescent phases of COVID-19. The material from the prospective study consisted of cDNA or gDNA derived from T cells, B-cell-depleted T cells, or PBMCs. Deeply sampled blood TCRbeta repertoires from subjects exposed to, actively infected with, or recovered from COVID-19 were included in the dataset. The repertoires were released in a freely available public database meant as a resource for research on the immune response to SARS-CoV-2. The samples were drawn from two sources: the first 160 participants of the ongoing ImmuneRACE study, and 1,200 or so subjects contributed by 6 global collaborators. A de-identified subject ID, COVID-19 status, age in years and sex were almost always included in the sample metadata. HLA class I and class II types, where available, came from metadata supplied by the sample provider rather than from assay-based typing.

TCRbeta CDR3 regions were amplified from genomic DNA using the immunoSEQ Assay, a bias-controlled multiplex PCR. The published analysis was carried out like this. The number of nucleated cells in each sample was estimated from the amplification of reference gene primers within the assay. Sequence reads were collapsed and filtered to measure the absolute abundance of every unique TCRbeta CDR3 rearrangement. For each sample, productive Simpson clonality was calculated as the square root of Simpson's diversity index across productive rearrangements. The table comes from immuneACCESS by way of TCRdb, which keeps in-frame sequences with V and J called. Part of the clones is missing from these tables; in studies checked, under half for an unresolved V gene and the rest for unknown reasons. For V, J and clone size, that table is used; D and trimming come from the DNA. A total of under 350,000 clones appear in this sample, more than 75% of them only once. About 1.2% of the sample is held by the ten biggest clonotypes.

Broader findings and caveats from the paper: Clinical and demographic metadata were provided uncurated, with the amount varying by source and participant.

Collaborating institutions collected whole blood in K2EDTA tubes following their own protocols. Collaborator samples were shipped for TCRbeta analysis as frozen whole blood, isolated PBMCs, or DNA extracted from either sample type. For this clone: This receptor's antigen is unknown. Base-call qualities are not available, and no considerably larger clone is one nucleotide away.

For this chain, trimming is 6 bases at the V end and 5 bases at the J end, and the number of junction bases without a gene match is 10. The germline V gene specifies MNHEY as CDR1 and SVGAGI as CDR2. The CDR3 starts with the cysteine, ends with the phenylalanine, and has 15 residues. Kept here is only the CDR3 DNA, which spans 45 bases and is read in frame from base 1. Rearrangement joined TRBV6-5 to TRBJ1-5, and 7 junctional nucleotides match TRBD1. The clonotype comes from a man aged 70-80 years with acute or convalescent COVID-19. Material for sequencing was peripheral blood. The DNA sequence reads TGTGCCAGCAGAGACGAGGGGGCAAGAGATCAGCCCCAGCATTTT. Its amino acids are CASRDEGARDQPQHF.